The 19 T cell receptor beta chains below were found in one sample sequenced in a study of early T cells in non-severe SARS-CoV-2 infection. TCRdb used MiXCR to reprocess the 5' RACE reads, holding one entry per CDR3 protein. The table shows 75,000 to 90,000 distinct CDR3 sequences, with 13% occurring only once. Specimen: whole blood. The source is an adult who was a healthcare worker with PCR-confirmed SARS-CoV-2 infection or an uninfected control (not recorded which).

The V gene is TRBV9, the J gene TRBJ1-4; D unresolved. The CDR3 contains 13 residues. V lost 4 bases, J lost 8 bases, and 12 bases lay in between. The V gene's germline CDR1 is SGDLS and CDR2 YYNGEE. The CDR3 DNA is TGTGCCAGCAGCAACACTGGTGACGAAAAACTGTTTTTT. This encodes CASSNTGDEKLFF. Full variable domain (outside the CDR3, taken from reference TRBV9 and TRBJ1-4): DSGVTQTPKHLITATGQRVTLRCSPRSGDLSVYWYQQSLDQGLQFLIQYYNGEERAKGNILERFSAQQFPDLHSELNLSSLELGDSALYFCASSNTGDEKLFFGSGTQLSVL.

This clonotype showed up many times. The chain couples TRBV15 to TRBJ1-2, with D tentatively TRBD1 (5 bases). Germline values: CDR1 LNHNV, CDR2 YYDKDF (reference sequence). The length of the CDR3 is 14 residues. Trimming left V 1 base short and J 4 bases short, with 10 bases between. The CDR3 sequence is CATSRGGVGYGYTF. DNA for the CDR3: TGTGCCACCAGCAGAGGAGGGGTTGGCTATGGCTACACCTTC.

This clonotype was observed a few times. The V gene is TRBV30, the J gene TRBJ1-1; D is undetermined. Trimming shortened V by 8 bases and J by 6 bases, and 16 bases separated the two germline ends. Germline lookup yields CDR1 GTSNPN and CDR2 SVGIG (reference sequence). This CDR3 region has 12 residues. CDR3: CASRGFLAEAFF. CDR3 nucleotide sequence: TGTGCCAGTCGAGGGTTTTTGGCTGAAGCTTTCTTT.

In its sample, this clonotype was seen many times. The chain is built from TRBV12-3 or TRBV12-4 and TRBJ2-7; 12 bases line up with TRBD1. The CDR3 covers 15 residues. With V trimmed by 6 bases and J by 5 bases, 8 bases remained unmatched. The CDR3 nucleotides read TGTGCCAGCAGCCCGTGGGGACAGGGGGCGAACGAGCAGTACTTC. This translates into CASSPWGQGANEQYF.

The genes are TRBV29-1 and TRBJ2-3; possible D gene TRBD1, 5 bases. Trimming stripped 5 bases from V and 3 bases from J, with 12 bases between. There are 13 residues in the CDR3. Germline CDR1 is SQVTM and CDR2 is ANQGSEA. Here the CDR3 reads CSVSVQGTDTQYF. CDR3 in DNA: TGCAGCGTTTCGGTGCAGGGAACAGATACGCAGTATTTT.

This clonotype was detected many times. The chain couples TRBV6-6 to TRBJ2-1, with D perhaps TRBD1 (6 bases). The germline gives CDR1 MNHNY, CDR2 SVGAGI (reference sequence). V lost 5 bases, J lost 8 bases, and 16 bases lay in between. The CDR3 runs to 14 residues. The CDR3 nucleotides are TGTGCCAGCAGTCCCGGTGACAGGCCCTATGAGCAGTTCTTC. As protein: CASSPGDRPYEQFF.

The genes are TRBV7-9 and TRBJ2-2, with a tentative D call TRBD1 (7 bases). This CDR3 spans 16 amino acids. V lost 4 bases, J lost 1 base, and 13 bases lay in between. Germline V gene lookup returns CDR1 SEHNR and CDR2 FQNEAQ (reference sequence). The CDR3 nucleotides read TGTGCCAGCAGCTCTCGACAGGGAGGGAACACCGGGGAGCTGTTTTTT. Translating it yields CASSSRQGGNTGELFF.

This clonotype occurred many times. The chain carries TRBV20-1 and TRBJ1-1, with D hard to call. The CDR3 has 12 amino acids. The germline gives CDR1 DFQATT, CDR2 SNEGSKA (reference sequence). V shed 6 bases and J shed 6 bases, with 14 bases lying between them. CDR3 sequence (DNA): TGCAGTGCCAGTGGGAGTTGGTCTGAAGCTTTCTTT. It codes for CSASGSWSEAFF.

This clonotype was counted at least ten times. This sequence joins TRBV28 and TRBJ2-5; no clear D gene. The germline CDR1 and CDR2 sequences are MDHEN and SYDVKM. The CDR3 loop spans 13 amino acids. V was shortened by 11 bases and J by 1 base, with 14 bases between the two germline ends. DNA of the CDR3: TGTGCCGGCGGACGGGCAGGCCAAGAGACCCAGTACTTC. Its translation: CAGGRAGQETQYF. Based on the CDR3 plus reference TRBV28 and TRBJ2-5, the full variable domain is DVKVTQSSRYLVKRTGEKVFLECVQDMDHENMFWYRQDPGLGLRLIYFSYDVKMKEKGDIPEGYSVSREKKERFSLILESASTNQTSMYLCAGGRAGQETQYFGPGTRLLVL.

At least ten counts were recorded for this clonotype. The CDR3 region is CASSSDNEGHNYEQYF. CDR3 coding DNA: TGTGCCAGCAGCTCAGACAACGAGGGACACAACTACGAGCAGTACTTC. The chain links TRBV11-2 to TRBJ2-7, with a tentative D call TRBD1 (6 bases). The germline V gene encodes CDR1 SGHAT and CDR2 FQNNGV. V lost 4 bases and J 3 bases, leaving 19 bases between the germline ends. CDR3 size: 16 residues.

This clonotype was counted many times. The genes are TRBV29-1 and TRBJ1-2, with 7 bases fitting TRBD1. Germline V gives CDR1 SQVTM, CDR2 ANQGSEA. The CDR3 totals 15 residues. Germline trimming cut 7 bases from V and 1 base from J; bases unmatched to any gene: 12. CDR3 in amino acids: CSAEEGAKGNYGYTF. CDR3 DNA sequence: TGCAGCGCGGAGGAGGGGGCCAAGGGTAACTATGGCTACACCTTC.

This clonotype turned up a few times. V usage is TRBV5-1 and J usage is TRBJ2-5; D call uncertain. The CDR3 is made up of 14 amino acids. V gave up 1 base and J gave up 3 bases, with 10 bases separating them. Germline CDR1 SGHRS, CDR2 YFSETQ. In DNA, the CDR3 is TGCGCCAGCAGCTTGCAAAACCCCGAAGAGACCCAGTACTTC. It encodes CASSLQNPEETQYF.

This clonotype was detected a few times. This sequence joins TRBV19 and TRBJ1-2; no reliable D call. Trimming left V 10 bases short and J 6 bases short, with 18 bases between. This CDR3 region has 13 residues. Germline V gives CDR1 LNHDA, CDR2 SQIVND (reference sequence). In nucleotides, the CDR3 is TGTGCCACCGAGAACAAGGAAGGTGATGGCTACACCTTC. It encodes CATENKEGDGYTF.

The rearrangement uses TRBV29-1 and TRBJ1-6; TRBD1 might be the D (5 bases). Trimming took 4 bases from V and 8 from J, leaving 15 bases between them. The CDR3 spans 14 residues. Germline V gene lookup returns CDR1 SQVTM and CDR2 ANQGSEA. The CDR3 here is CSVGDGSRHSPLHF. CDR3 sequence (DNA): TGCAGCGTTGGGGACGGTTCTAGGCATTCACCCCTCCACTTT.

This clonotype came up many times. V and J are TRBV12-3 or TRBV12-4 and TRBJ2-6, with 7 bases that match TRBD1. V shed 5 bases and J 4 bases; nucleotides not matched to a gene: 17. The CDR3 spans 19 residues. The CDR3 DNA reads TGTGCCAGCAGTCCGCCAGGGGGACAGCTTTGGTCCGGGGCCAACGTCCTGACTTTC. It specifies CASSPPGGQLWSGANVLTF.

The table lists this clonotype with many counts. This chain uses TRBV5-4 with TRBJ1-2, with 8 bases aligning to TRBD1. V shed 9 bases, J shed 3 bases, and the junction held 7 bases outside the gene matches. Germline CDR1 SGHNT, CDR2 YYREEE (reference sequence). There are 13 residues in the CDR3. CDR3 loop: CATSDRVDYGYTF. DNA for the CDR3: TGTGCCACCTCGGACAGGGTGGACTATGGCTACACCTTC.

V is TRBV6-1 and J is TRBJ2-7; 7 nucleotides line up with TRBD2. The germline gives CDR1 MNHNS, CDR2 SASEGT. V trimming: 1 base; J trimming: 3 bases; junction bases outside the gene matches: 9. CDR3 length: 16 residues. The CDR3 DNA reads TGTGCCAGCAGTGAAGAAGTTGCGGGAGCATTCTACGAGCAGTACTTC. Protein: CASSEEVAGAFYEQYF.

This rearrangement joins TRBV3-1 to TRBJ1-1; D not resolved. Trimming shortened V by 1 base and J by 7 bases, and 10 bases separated the two germline ends. This CDR3 region has 13 residues. The germline CDR1 and CDR2 sequences are LGHDT and YNNKEL (reference sequence). The CDR3 region has the DNA TGTGCCAGCAGCCAAGGGCAGGCACGTGAAGCTTTCTTT. This gives the protein CASSQGQAREAFF.

This clonotype was found a few times. The chain combines TRBV2 with TRBJ2-3; unclear D gene. Trimming pared 7 bases from V and 5 bases from J, leaving 10 bases between. Per germline, CDR1 SNHLY and CDR2 FYNNEI. The CDR3 runs 12 residues. The CDR3 reads CASTVLGDTQYF. CDR3 bases: TGTGCCAGCACCGTCCTAGGAGATACGCAGTATTTT. Full variable domain (rest looked up from reference TRBV2 and TRBJ2-3): EPEVTQTPSHQVTQMGQEVILRCVPISNHLYFYWYRQILGQKVEFLVSFYNNEISEKSEIFDDQFSVERPDGSNFTLKIRSTKLEDSAMYFCASTVLGDTQYFGPGTRLTVL.